The clone carrying this T cell receptor (beta chain) was detected only a few times. Sequenced by immunoSEQ multiplex PCR; TCRdb stores in-frame clones only, minus some. This table holds 30,000 or so clones, nearly 90% found once. The sample is drawn from a study of control samples from healthy donors and cancer patients. V was shortened by 0 bases and J by 1 base, with 11 bases between the two germline ends. The CDR3 extends over 16 amino acids. Germline V lookup: CDR1 LGHDT, CDR2 YNNKEL (reference sequence). The origin of this receptor is a female donor with melanoma. The sequenced sample consisted of formalin-fixed, paraffin-embedded tissue. V and J are TRBV3-1 (or the pseudogene TRBV3-2) and TRBJ2-3; the D gene is possibly TRBD2 (5 bases). CDR3 in DNA: TGTGCCAGCAGCCAAGAAAGCGGCTCGGGCACAGATACGCAGTATTTT. It encodes CASSQESGSGTDTQYF.